What follows are 17 T cell receptor beta chains derived from one specimen sequenced in a study of cytomegalovirus exposure and HLA in healthy donors. Use of 60 Vbeta and 13 Jbeta primers characterized the PCR. Data came from immunoSEQ multiplex PCR; TCRdb stores just in-frame clones and leaves some out. Of 100,000 or so clones in the sample, 12% to 15% were seen once. Input material: PBMCs. The receptors shown here come from a female donor in good health and CMV-seronegative.

This chain uses TRBV5-1 with TRBJ2-5, with 13 bases identical to TRBD2. The germline CDR1 and CDR2 sequences are SGHRS and YFSETQ. This CDR3 is 17 amino acids long. With 0 bases clipped from V and 0 bases from J, the junction kept 2 bases outside the gene matches. This CDR3 is CASSLGTSGSYQETQYF. In nucleotides, the CDR3 is TGCGCCAGCAGCTTGGGGACTAGCGGGAGTTACCAAGAGACCCAGTACTTC.

The genes are TRBV5-1 and TRBJ2-1, with D unclear. The V gene lost 4 bases and the J gene lost 0 bases, with 17 bases spanning the gap. The CDR3 spans 17 residues. CDR1 is SGHRS and CDR2 is YFSETQ in the germline V gene. The CDR3 sequence is CASSPRPRSSSYNEQFF. As DNA, the CDR3 is TGCGCCAGCAGCCCTAGGCCCCGGTCGAGCTCCTACAATGAGCAGTTCTTC.

This clone occurred a few times. V and J are TRBV7-9 and TRBJ1-5; D uncertain. The CDR3 is made up of 13 amino acids. Per the germline V gene, CDR1 is SEHNR and CDR2 is FQNEAQ (reference sequence). V shed 5 bases and J shed 5 bases, with 10 bases lying between them. The CDR3 nucleotides are TGTGCCAGCAGCATGCGACAAGATCAGCCCCAGCATTTT. Protein: CASSMRQDQPQHF.

This clone has more than one count but fewer than ten. The chain is built from TRBV5-4 and TRBJ1-2; 7 bases align to TRBD1. Germline CDR1 and CDR2: SGHNT and YYREEE (reference sequence). The CDR3 covers 14 residues. The V gene end was trimmed by 4 bases and the J gene end by 6 bases; junction bases not matched to a gene: 9. For the CDR3, the DNA is TGTGCCAGCAGCCACGACAGGGCGGCTAATGGCTACACCTTC. Translation: CASSHDRAANGYTF.

This chain joins TRBV2 and TRBJ2-7, with a weak D call TRBD1 (6 bases). The ends were cut back, 0 bases at V and 3 bases at J, with 15 bases in the middle. The germline V gene has CDR1 SNHLY and CDR2 FYNNEI. The CDR3 totals 16 residues. The CDR3, as DNA: TGTGCCAGCAGTGAAGCGCTTCCGGGACATGACTACGAGCAGTACTTC. Protein product: CASSEALPGHDYEQYF.

The table lists this clone with many counts. The chain carries TRBV30 and TRBJ1-2, with 7 positions matching TRBD1. The CDR3 contains 12 residues. V trimming: 4 bases; J trimming: 2 bases; junction bases outside the gene matches: 1. Germline lookup yields CDR1 GTSNPN and CDR2 SVGIG (reference sequence). CDR3 sequence (DNA): TGTGCCTGGAAACAGGGGAACTATGGCTACACCTTC. Encoded protein: CAWKQGNYGYTF.

The chain carries TRBV2 and TRBJ1-1; 8 bases are shared with TRBD1. Germline CDR1 and CDR2: SNHLY and FYNNEI. The CDR3 extends over 14 amino acids. The V and J ends lost 3 bases and 0 bases, in that order; junction bases with no gene match: 0. In DNA form, the CDR3 reads TGTGCCAGCAGTGAGACAGGGGTGAACACTGAAGCTTTCTTT. This encodes CASSETGVNTEAFF.

This clone has only a few counts. V gene TRBV10-3 combines with J gene TRBJ2-7, with D possibly matching TRBD1 (6 bases). Germline V gene sequence: CDR1 ENHRY, CDR2 SYGVKD. The CDR3 is made up of 15 amino acids. V was pared by 4 bases and J by 4 bases, with 17 bases between. CDR3 amino acids: CAISGIQGSQYEQYF. CDR3 DNA: TGTGCCATCAGTGGGATCCAGGGGTCCCAATACGAGCAGTACTTC.

This clone was counted a few times. The chain joins TRBV4-3 to TRBJ1-2; the D is unclear. V was clipped by 3 bases and J by 4 bases, with 18 bases between them. The CDR3 has 16 residues. CDR1 LGHNA and CDR2 YSLEER come from the germline V gene. The CDR3 loop is CASSHRELLRGYGYTF. The CDR3 DNA reads as TGCGCCAGCAGCCACCGGGAGCTGCTCCGTGGCTATGGCTACACCTTC.

Here the CDR3 DNA reads TGTGCCAGCAGCCCCACCGTTTGGGCCAGGGGCAATCAGCCCCAGCATTTT. As protein: CASSPTVWARGNQPQHF. This sequence joins TRBV16 and TRBJ1-5; tentative D call: TRBD1 (5 bases). V lost 4 bases to trimming and J lost 2 bases, with 18 bases between them. The CDR3 runs to 17 residues. The germline CDR1 and CDR2 sequences are KGHSY and FQNENV. The full variable domain, rest sourced from reference TRBV16 and TRBJ1-5, is GEEVAQTPKHLVRGEGQKAKLYCAPIKGHSYVFWYQQVLKNEFKFLISFQNENVFDETGMPKERFSAKCLPNSPCSLEIQATKLEDSAVYFCASSPTVWARGNQPQHFGDGTRLSIL.

About this clone itself: The conserved closing phenylalanine or tryptophan is absent in this CDR3, likely reflecting a read error. The DNA is omitted, as the CDR3 cannot be located on it reliably, and the CDR3 follows TCRdb's listing. The chain employs TRBV7-9 and TRBJ1-1; TRBD1, the table's D call, was not compared with the DNA. Counting both end residues, the CDR3 totals 15 amino acids. From germline, CDR1 is SEHNR and CDR2 FQNEAQ (reference sequence). CDR3 protein: CASSNNDRTLNFPSR.

This rearrangement joins TRBV14 to TRBJ2-7, with 7 bases aligning to TRBD2. Germline V gene lookup returns CDR1 SGHDN and CDR2 FVKESK. The ends lost 4 bases at V and 7 bases at J; junction bases unmatched: 13. CDR3 length: 15 residues. The chain's CDR3 is CASSPRPRESDEQYF. In DNA, the CDR3 is TGTGCCAGCAGCCCCCGGCCGCGGGAGTCAGATGAGCAGTACTTC.

This clone was recorded a few times. CDR3 loop: CASSLELTKHKAKDEQFF. The CDR3 DNA reads as TGTGCCAGCAGCTTGGAGTTGACTAAACATAAGGCGAAGGATGAGCAGTTCTTC. The chain has TRBV5-4 and TRBJ2-1; TRBD2 might be the D (5 bases). The CDR3 has 18 residues. The V gene lost 0 bases and the J gene lost 8 bases, with 24 bases spanning the gap. CDR1 and CDR2 from the germline V gene are SGHNT and YYREEE (reference sequence).

A remark on this clone: Other nucleotide sequences from this sample produce the same CDR3. The V gene is TRBV4-3, the J gene TRBJ2-5; possible D gene TRBD1, 8 bases. CDR3 length: 16 residues. V was trimmed by 0 bases and J by 7 bases, leaving 18 bases between them. Germline values: CDR1 LGHNA, CDR2 YSLEER. The CDR3 spells CASSQDLLTGEGTQYF. Here the CDR3 DNA reads TGCGCCAGCAGCCAAGATCTCCTGACAGGGGAGGGGACCCAGTACTTC.

This chain joins TRBV5-6 and TRBJ2-5; 9 nucleotides line up with TRBD2. J was trimmed by 4 bases and V by 4 bases; bases with no gene match: 8. Germline V gives CDR1 SGHDT, CDR2 YYEEEE. The length of the CDR3 is 15 residues. This chain's CDR3 is CASSLMRGGLETQYF. CDR3 sequence (DNA): TGTGCCAGCAGCCTCATGCGGGGGGGCTTAGAGACCCAGTACTTC.

The gene calls are TRBV30 and TRBJ1-6; D is unclear. Germline V gene data show CDR1 as GTSNPN and CDR2 as SVGIG (reference sequence). Trimming took off 3 bases at V and 13 bases at J, with 13 bases between the two ends. The CDR3 is 12 amino acids. Here the CDR3 DNA reads TGTGCCTGGAGCGCAGTCAAAGCGCCCCTCCACTTT. It encodes CAWSAVKAPLHF. Full variable domain (remainder filled in from reference TRBV30 and TRBJ1-6): SQTIHQWPATLVQPVGSPLSLECTVEGTSNPNLYWYRQAAGRGLQLLFYSVGIGQISSEVPQNLSASRPQDRQFILSSKKLLLSDSGFYLCAWSAVKAPLHFGNGTRLTVT.

This clone was seen more than once but under ten times. V gene TRBV5-8 combines with J gene TRBJ1-2; no reliable D call. The germline V and J ends were trimmed by 2 bases and 0 bases, with 14 bases remaining between them. The CDR3 consists of 16 residues. Per germline, CDR1 SGHTS and CDR2 YDEGEE. The CDR3 loop reads CASSFALILANYGYTF. The CDR3, as DNA: TGTGCCAGCAGCTTTGCGTTAATCCTAGCTAACTATGGCTACACCTTC.